Listed here are 28 T cell receptor beta chains from one sample, sequenced in a study of shared clonotypes between healthy human individuals. Libraries were prepared by immunoSEQ multiplex PCR; TCRdb keeps only in-frame clonotypes and omits some of them. Among around 2.5 million clones listed, over 85% were seen once. Sequencing was carried out using naive CD4+ T cells from PBMCs. Indicated subset: CD45RA+ positively selected. These receptors were obtained from a man younger than 35 in good health. Some clones in this sample may be carry-over from other donors' samples.

J is TRBJ2-2 and V is TRBV18; D not resolved. This CDR3 has 17 residues. Germline values: CDR1 KGHSH, CDR2 LQKENI. Trimming stripped 0 bases from V and 2 bases from J, with 13 bases between. The CDR3 DNA sequence: TGTGCCAGCTCACCACCGGGGATTAGACCAAACACCGGGGAGCTGTTTTTT. Translating gives CASSPPGIRPNTGELFF.

J is TRBJ2-2 and V is TRBV9; 9 nucleotides line up with TRBD2. The CDR3 spans 16 residues. V lost 0 bases and J lost 6; bases outside the gene matches: 6. Germline assignment: CDR1 SGDLS and CDR2 YYNGEE. The CDR3 is CASSVVAGGFPGELFF. The CDR3 DNA reads TGTGCCAGCAGCGTAGTTGCGGGAGGGTTCCCCGGGGAGCTGTTTTTT. Full variable domain (rest looked up from reference TRBV9 and TRBJ2-2): DSGVTQTPKHLITATGQRVTLRCSPRSGDLSVYWYQQSLDQGLQFLIQYYNGEERAKGNILERFSAQQFPDLHSELNLSSLELGDSALYFCASSVVAGGFPGELFFGEGSRLTVL.

V is TRBV5-1 and J is TRBJ1-4, with TRBD1 identical over 11 bases. In germline, CDR1 is SGHRS, CDR2 YFSETQ. V lost 4 bases and J lost 7; bases outside the gene matches: 6. The CDR3 sequence is 15 residues long. The CDR3 DNA reads as TGCGCCAGCAGCGGCGGACAGGGGGCGGGTGAAAAACTGTTTTTT. The encoded protein is CASSGGQGAGEKLFF.

The rearrangement joins TRBV10-3 to TRBJ1-5; weak D call: TRBD1 (5 bases). The V gene's germline CDR1 is ENHRY and CDR2 SYGVKD. V gave up 11 bases and J gave up 4 bases, with 18 bases separating them. The CDR3 runs to 14 residues. CDR3 sequence reads: CAQRGEGPNQPQHF. The CDR3 region has the DNA TGTGCCCAACGGGGGGAGGGTCCGAATCAGCCCCAGCATTTT.

Written as DNA, the CDR3 is TGCGCCAGCAGCCGTGCACAGGGGGTCTTCACAGATACGCAGTATTTT. As protein: CASSRAQGVFTDTQYF. The V call is TRBV5-1, the J call TRBJ2-3; 8 bases align to TRBD1. CDR3 length equals 16 residues. Trimming took 4 bases from V and 2 from J; bases not matched to a gene: 9. The germline CDR1 and CDR2 sequences are SGHRS and YFSETQ.

Comments on this clone: The same CDR3 is also encoded by other DNA sequences in this sample. This chain connects TRBV14 to TRBJ1-2; D perhaps matches TRBD1 (5 bases). The CDR3 is made up of 13 amino acids. Trimming shortened V by 1 base and J by 5 bases, and 8 bases separated the two germline ends. Germline-derived CDR1 and CDR2 are SGHDN and FVKESK. The CDR3 bases are TGTGCCAGCAGCCAAGGGCAGGGTTATGGCTACACCTTC. Amino acid sequence: CASSQGQGYGYTF.

The chain employs TRBV29-1 and TRBJ1-2; D is ambiguous. The CDR3 is made up of 13 amino acids. Germline CDR1 and CDR2: SQVTM and ANQGSEA. Trimming took off 6 bases at V and 3 bases at J, with 14 bases between the two ends. For the CDR3, the DNA is TGCAGCGTCTCACGGGATCGGGACTATGGCTACACCTTC. Its protein product is CSVSRDRDYGYTF. The entire variable domain, with the rest obtained from reference TRBV29-1 and TRBJ1-2, is as follows: SAVISQKPSRDICQRGTSLTIQCQVDSQVTMMFWYRQQPGQSLTLIATANQGSEATYESGFVIDKFPISRPNLTFSTLTVSNMSPEDSSIYLCSVSRDRDYGYTFGSGTRLTVV.

The table lists this clone with a count of one. The rearrangement uses TRBV19 and TRBJ2-1; D gene unclear. Trimming cost V 8 bases and J 5 bases, with 19 bases left between them. Germline CDR1 reads LNHDA; CDR2 reads SQIVND (reference sequence). The CDR3 has 15 residues. The CDR3 sequence: CASADLTLSNNEQFF. The CDR3 region has the DNA TGTGCCAGTGCGGACCTCACCCTATCTAACAATGAGCAGTTCTTC.

The V gene is TRBV27, the J gene TRBJ2-2, with TRBD1 identical over 7 bases. With V trimmed by 7 bases and J by 2 bases, 4 bases remained unmatched. Germline V lookup: CDR1 MNHEY, CDR2 SMNVEV (reference sequence). This CDR3 region has 14 residues. In DNA form, the CDR3 reads TGTGCCAGCACTGGGACAGAAAACACCGGGGAGCTGTTTTTT. Amino acids: CASTGTENTGELFF.

V and J are TRBV7-2 and TRBJ1-5; D possibly corresponds to TRBD1 (6 bases). Trimming removed 4 bases at V and 3 bases at J, with 10 bases between. This CDR3 is 14 amino acids long. Germline-derived CDR1 and CDR2 are SGHTA and FQGNSA. The CDR3 protein is CASSWTASNQPQHF. The CDR3 region has the DNA TGTGCCAGCAGCTGGACAGCTTCCAATCAGCCCCAGCATTTT.

V gene TRBV5-4 combines with J gene TRBJ2-7, with 9 bases matching TRBD1. J lost 3 bases, V lost 4 bases, and 8 bases had no gene match. The CDR3 sequence is 15 residues long. Germline V gene lookup returns CDR1 SGHNT and CDR2 YYREEE (reference sequence). This CDR3 is CASSAGTGSFYEQYF. Here the CDR3 DNA reads TGTGCCAGCAGCGCCGGGACAGGGAGCTTCTACGAGCAGTACTTC.

The rearrangement links TRBV6-5 to TRBJ1-5; D uncertain. Trimming left V 5 bases short and J 7 bases short, with 12 bases between. Germline lookup yields CDR1 MNHEY and CDR2 SVGAGI. The CDR3 runs to 13 residues. The CDR3 coding sequence is TGTGCCAGCAGTATAGGGAGTCTGCAGCCCCAGCATTTT. This sequence encodes CASSIGSLQPQHF.

The chain joins TRBV13 to TRBJ2-7; 7 bases map to TRBD2. In germline, CDR1 is PRHDT, CDR2 FYEKMQ (reference sequence). V was clipped by 0 bases and J by 4 bases; unmatched bases: 6. The CDR3 spans 15 residues. CDR3 in DNA: TGTGCCAGCAGCTTAGGCCTTGGGAGGGGATACGAGCAGTACTTC. Its protein product is CASSLGLGRGYEQYF.

The rearrangement links TRBV6-5 to TRBJ1-6; TRBD1 might be the D (5 bases). Trimming cost V 7 bases and J 6 bases, with 16 bases left between them. Germline CDR1 and CDR2: MNHEY and SVGAGI. The CDR3 has 15 amino acids. The CDR3 DNA follows: TGTGCCAGCATGTTCAGGGAGCTACGTAATTCACCCCTCCACTTT. Translation: CASMFRELRNSPLHF.

The J gene is TRBJ2-1, the V gene TRBV2, with 10 bases lining up with TRBD1. The CDR3 covers 16 residues. Germline V CDR1 and CDR2: SNHLY, FYNNEI. Trimming took 4 bases from V and 8 from J; bases not matched to a gene: 11. CDR3 coding DNA: TGTGCCAGCAGTGCTCTTAGGACAGGGGGTGGGGATGAGCAGTTCTTC. It encodes CASSALRTGGGDEQFF.

The chain is built from TRBV29-1 and TRBJ1-2; D remains ambiguous. From germline, CDR1 is SQVTM and CDR2 ANQGSEA. V lost 2 bases and J lost 0, with 13 bases in between. CDR3 length equals 15 residues. The CDR3, as DNA: TGCAGCGTTGAATTGGGGAGCAGAGCTAACTATGGCTACACCTTC. It is translated as CSVELGSRANYGYTF.

The V gene is TRBV6-6, the J gene TRBJ2-2; TRBD1 matches 7 bases. The J segment lost 1 base and the V segment lost 10 bases, leaving 6 bases of the junction unmatched. This CDR3 has 14 residues. The germline V gene encodes CDR1 MNHNY and CDR2 SVGAGI (reference sequence). The CDR3, as DNA: TGTGCCACCCAGGGACAGTTGAACACCGGGGAGCTGTTTTTT. It specifies CATQGQLNTGELFF.

J is TRBJ1-2 and V is TRBV20-1, with unresolved D. CDR1 is DFQATT and CDR2 is SNEGSKA in the germline V gene (reference sequence). V was clipped by 1 base and J by 8 bases, with 8 bases between them. The CDR3 totals 11 residues. The CDR3 loop reads CSARAGAGYTF. The CDR3 region has the DNA TGCAGTGCTAGAGCGGGCGCAGGCTACACCTTC.

J is TRBJ1-1 and V is TRBV19; possibly TRBD1 for D (6 bases). CDR1 and CDR2 (germline): LNHDA, SQIVND (reference sequence). The V end was cut by 1 base, the J end by 4 bases, with 16 bases between. CDR3 size: 16 residues. DNA for the CDR3: TGTGCCAGTAGTATAGGGGGGGCAGGCCAAGGCACTGAAGCTTTCTTT. As protein: CASSIGGAGQGTEAFF.

The gene calls are TRBV11-2 and TRBJ2-7; 9 nucleotides line up with TRBD1. The CDR3 is 17 residues long. Germline CDR1 SGHAT, CDR2 FQNNGV. J was trimmed by 1 base and V by 5 bases; bases with no gene match: 12. The CDR3 coding sequence is TGTGCCAGCAGCCCGAGGGACAGGGTCCCCCTTTCCTACGAGCAGTACTTC. It codes for CASSPRDRVPLSYEQYF.

V is TRBV5-5 and J is TRBJ1-3; no clear D. Per the germline V gene, CDR1 is SGHKS and CDR2 is YYEKEE (reference sequence). This CDR3 spans 15 amino acids. Trimming left V 0 bases short and J 0 bases short, with 7 bases between. CDR3 in amino acids: CASSLAQNSGNTIYF. DNA of the CDR3: TGTGCCAGCAGCTTGGCACAGAACTCTGGAAACACCATATATTTT.

J is TRBJ1-4 and V is TRBV5-1; tentatively, D is TRBD1 (5 bases). The CDR3 length is 14 residues. Germline assignment: CDR1 SGHRS and CDR2 YFSETQ. Trimming took off 4 bases at V and 3 bases at J, with 10 bases between the two ends. The CDR3 DNA reads TGCGCCAGCAGCATGGACACCCCTAATGAAAAACTGTTTTTT. Its translation is CASSMDTPNEKLFF.

This clone was seen only once. The J gene is TRBJ2-7, the V gene TRBV6-6; no definite D call. The ends were cut back, 3 bases at V and 6 bases at J, with 12 bases in the middle. The CDR3 spans 13 residues. Germline V gives CDR1 MNHNY, CDR2 SVGAGI (reference sequence). CDR3 bases: TGTGCCAGCAGTTATCCCCCTCCCTCCGAGCAGTACTTC. Translated, it gives CASSYPPPSEQYF.

The chain recombines TRBV18 with TRBJ2-7, with 7 bases lining up with TRBD1. The CDR3 spans 14 residues. The junction had 4 bases not matched to a gene; V was cut back by 1 base and J by 4 bases. Germline V gene lookup returns CDR1 KGHSH and CDR2 LQKENI. CDR3 protein: CASSPQGAEYEQYF. CDR3 coding DNA: TGTGCCAGCTCACCACAGGGGGCGGAATACGAGCAGTACTTC.

The rearrangement uses TRBV2 and TRBJ1-2, with 7 bases lining up with TRBD1. V was pared by 6 bases and J by 3 bases, with 4 bases of the junction left unmatched. The CDR3 extends over 13 amino acids. Germline CDR1 and CDR2: SNHLY and FYNNEI. CDR3 DNA sequence: TGTGCCAGCAGCAAAGACAGGGACTATGGCTACACCTTC. This encodes CASSKDRDYGYTF. The complete variable domain, with remaining parts taken from reference TRBV2 and TRBJ1-2, reads EPEVTQTPSHQVTQMGQEVILRCVPISNHLYFYWYRQILGQKVEFLVSFYNNEISEKSEIFDDQFSVERPDGSNFTLKIRSTKLEDSAMYFCASSKDRDYGYTFGSGTRLTVV.

This chain links TRBV28 with TRBJ1-3; D remains unclear. This CDR3 is built from 13 residues. Germline CDR1 is MDHEN and CDR2 is SYDVKM. Trimming stripped 5 bases from V and 7 bases from J, with 12 bases between. Here the CDR3 DNA reads TGTGCCAGCAGTATAAGACCGCGGAACACCATATATTTT. Translated, it gives CASSIRPRNTIYF.

This sequence joins TRBV7-6 and TRBJ1-3; D is uncertain. V was trimmed by 1 base and J by 0 bases, leaving 10 bases between them. The CDR3 consists of 16 residues. Germline loops: CDR1 SGHVS, CDR2 FNYEAQ. The CDR3: CASSLVSAGSGNTIYF. The CDR3 DNA sequence: TGTGCCAGCAGCTTAGTTTCAGCAGGCTCTGGAAACACCATATATTTT. The full variable domain, completed using reference TRBV7-6 and TRBJ1-3, is GAGVSQSPRYKVTKRGQDVALRCDPISGHVSLYWYRQALGQGPEFLTYFNYEAQQDKSGLPNDRFSAERPEGSISTLTIQRTEQRDSAMYRCASSLVSAGSGNTIYFGEGSWLTVV.

V and J are TRBV6-5 and TRBJ1-1, with 7 bases aligning to TRBD1. This CDR3 spans 15 amino acids. V lost 5 bases and J lost 4; bases outside the gene matches: 10. The germline CDR1 and CDR2 sequences are MNHEY and SVGAGI. Written as DNA, the CDR3 is TGTGCCAGCAGTCTAGGGGGCACCCAACCCACTGAAGCTTTCTTT. Residues: CASSLGGTQPTEAFF.